The 13 T cell receptor beta chains in this list originate from one sample, sequenced in a study of T cells in localized non-small cell lung cancer. Sequencing used immunoSEQ multiplex PCR; TCRdb keeps in-frame clones, though not all of them. The profile shows about 33,000 clones, 90% of them singletons. The sample consisted of peripheral blood, taken before any cancer treatment. Source of these receptors: a man aged 35 to 69 with stage I lung adenocarcinoma.

The CDR3 bases are TGTGCCACTTCTCAAGGGACGTCTGGAAACACCATATATTTT. This codes for CATSQGTSGNTIYF. V is TRBV19 and J is TRBJ1-3; possibly TRBD1 for D (5 bases). The CDR3 spans 14 residues. Per germline, CDR1 LNHDA and CDR2 SQIVND (reference sequence). The V and J ends lost 10 bases and 1 base respectively, with 14 bases between them.

Only one count was recorded for this clone. The chain employs TRBV30 and TRBJ1-5, with TRBD1 matching 10 bases. The CDR3 extends over 15 amino acids. Trimming took 3 bases from V and 4 from J; bases not matched to a gene: 6. CDR1 is GTSNPN and CDR2 is SVGIG in the germline V gene (reference sequence). The CDR3 reads CAWRDRGGRNQPQHF. CDR3 sequence (DNA): TGTGCCTGGAGGGACAGGGGGGGAAGAAATCAGCCCCAGCATTTT.

This clone was observed once. This rearrangement joins TRBV19 to TRBJ2-2; possibly TRBD1 for D (6 bases). The V and J ends lost 8 bases and 6 bases respectively, with 10 bases between them. The CDR3 has 12 residues. CDR1 is LNHDA and CDR2 is SQIVND in the germline V gene (reference sequence). This chain's CDR3 is CASLKGAGELFF. In nucleotides, the CDR3 is TGTGCCAGTTTAAAGGGGGCCGGGGAGCTGTTTTTT.

The rearrangement links TRBV6-6 to TRBJ2-3; TRBD1 matches 7 bases. The V segment lost 0 bases and the J segment 3 bases; nucleotides outside the gene matches: 6. The CDR3 contains 16 residues. CDR1 and CDR2 (germline): MNHNY, SVGAGI (reference sequence). In DNA form, the CDR3 reads TGTGCCAGCAGTTACTCGAGGCACAGGGGAACAGATACGCAGTATTTT. This translates into CASSYSRHRGTDTQYF.

This clone has more than one count but fewer than ten. This chain joins TRBV10-3 and TRBJ2-7, with D perhaps matching TRBD1 or TRBD2 (5 bases each). This CDR3 has 13 amino acids. V shed 4 bases and J shed 3 bases, with 10 bases lying between them. Germline CDR1 is ENHRY and CDR2 is SYGVKD. The CDR3 protein is CAISGGQGYEQYF. The DNA of the CDR3 is TGTGCCATCAGTGGAGGGCAGGGCTACGAGCAGTACTTC.

This rearrangement joins TRBV7-2 to TRBJ2-3, with 8 positions matching TRBD2. The CDR3 runs to 15 residues. The germline V gene encodes CDR1 SGHTA and CDR2 FQGNSA. J lost 8 bases, V lost 1 base, and 8 bases had no gene match. In DNA, the CDR3 is TGTGCCAGCAGCTTAGACGGGGGGGCAAGAAGTACGCAGTATTTT. Translating it yields CASSLDGGARSTQYF.

The CDR3 region has the DNA TGTGCCAGTAGTATTCAGGGTGCTTCCTACGAGCAGTACTTC. Translation: CASSIQGASYEQYF. The chain joins TRBV19 to TRBJ2-7; tentative D call: TRBD1 (5 bases). Trimming shortened V by 3 bases and J by 1 base, and 10 bases separated the two germline ends. Germline CDR1 is LNHDA and CDR2 is SQIVND (reference sequence). The CDR3 spans 14 residues. The full variable domain, with the rest looked up from reference TRBV19 and TRBJ2-7, is DGGITQSPKYLFRKEGQNVTLSCEQNLNHDAMYWYRQDPGQGLRLIYYSQIVNDFQKGDIAEGYSVSREKKESFPLTVTSAQKNPTAFYLCASSIQGASYEQYFGPGTRLTVT.

The genes are TRBV15 and TRBJ2-1; 7 nucleotides align to TRBD1. The CDR3 spans 14 residues. Germline V gene data show CDR1 as LNHNV and CDR2 as YYDKDF (reference sequence). V lost 7 bases to trimming and J lost 7 bases; unmatched junction nucleotides: 10. The CDR3 region is CATKSRDRINEQFF. The CDR3, as DNA: TGTGCCACCAAGAGCCGGGACAGAATAAATGAGCAGTTCTTC.

The V call is TRBV18, the J call TRBJ1-5, with a possible D match to TRBD1 (5 bases). There are 16 residues in the CDR3. V shed 4 bases and J shed 1 base, with 14 bases lying between them. The V gene's germline CDR1 is KGHSH and CDR2 LQKENI. The CDR3 DNA is TGTGCCAGCTCACGCGGGACCCCGGGGAGCAATCAGCCCCAGCATTTT. This codes for CASSRGTPGSNQPQHF.

This clone has only one observation. The J gene is TRBJ1-2, the V gene TRBV5-8; tentatively, D is TRBD1 (5 bases). V was clipped by 1 base and J by 7 bases, with 14 bases between them. Germline CDR1 is SGHTS and CDR2 is YDEGEE. The CDR3 is made up of 14 amino acids. This CDR3 is CASSLSGFRSGYTF. Here the CDR3 DNA reads TGTGCCAGCAGCTTGTCAGGGTTCAGGAGTGGCTACACCTTC.

V gene TRBV5-6 combines with J gene TRBJ1-2; D may be TRBD1 (5 bases). V was shortened by 4 bases and J by 6 bases, with 16 bases between the two germline ends. The germline gives CDR1 SGHDT, CDR2 YYEEEE. The CDR3 loop spans 14 amino acids. The CDR3 DNA follows: TGTGCCAGCAGCGCCGGGGCCCCGGGGAATGGCTACACCTTC. Protein product: CASSAGAPGNGYTF.

This clone was recorded a few times. The chain carries TRBV11-2 and TRBJ2-1, with D unresolved. In germline, CDR1 is SGHAT, CDR2 FQNNGV. The CDR3 has 12 amino acids. Deletions cut 1 base from V and 7 bases from J, with 5 bases between. This CDR3 is CASSLGINEQFF. The CDR3 nucleotides read TGTGCCAGCAGCTTAGGGATTAATGAGCAGTTCTTC.

The rearrangement joins TRBV12-5 to TRBJ2-6; D remains unclear. The V and J ends lost 5 bases and 0 bases respectively, with 8 bases between them. CDR1 is LGHNT and CDR2 is FRNRAP in the germline V gene. The length of the CDR3 is 15 residues. CDR3 residues: CASGDKSSGANVLTF. For the CDR3, the DNA is TGTGCTAGTGGTGACAAGAGCTCTGGGGCCAACGTCCTGACTTTC. The variable domain in full, with the rest retrieved from reference TRBV12-5 and TRBJ2-6, is DARVTQTPRHKVTEMGQEVTMRCQPILGHNTVFWYRQTMMQGLELLAYFRNRAPLDDSGMPKDRFSAEMPDATLATLKIQPSEPRDSAVYFCASGDKSSGANVLTFGAGSRLTVL.